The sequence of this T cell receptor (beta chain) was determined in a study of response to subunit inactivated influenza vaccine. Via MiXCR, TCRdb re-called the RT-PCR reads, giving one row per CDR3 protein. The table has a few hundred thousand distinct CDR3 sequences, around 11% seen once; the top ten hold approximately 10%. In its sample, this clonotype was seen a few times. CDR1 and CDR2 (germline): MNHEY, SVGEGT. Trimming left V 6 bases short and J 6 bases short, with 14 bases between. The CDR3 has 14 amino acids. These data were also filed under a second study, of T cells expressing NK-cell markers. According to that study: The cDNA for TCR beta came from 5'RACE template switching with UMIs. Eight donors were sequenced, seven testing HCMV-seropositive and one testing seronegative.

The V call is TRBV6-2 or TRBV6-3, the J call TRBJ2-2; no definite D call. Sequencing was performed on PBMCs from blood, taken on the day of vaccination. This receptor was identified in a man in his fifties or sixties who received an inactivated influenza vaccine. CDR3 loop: CASSQTVRSGELFF. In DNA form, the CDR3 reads TGTGCCAGCAGCCAAACGGTTCGATCCGGGGAGCTGTTTTTT.